This T cell receptor beta chain appears in the sequencing data of a study of cytomegalovirus exposure and HLA in healthy donors. General study points: TCR beta chain V- and J-gene trimming was linked, in a later analysis, to a missense variant in DCLRE1C. HLA alleles were associated with around 17,000 TCR beta sequences in a later analysis at 0.05 false discovery rate. In a later analysis, productive TCRs from donors in an Asian-associated ancestry cluster reportedly carried fewer N-insertions than the cohort mean. The authors confirmed in vitro that a few CMV-associated chains were specific for CMV antigens.

V was pared by 4 bases and J by 5 bases, with 15 bases of the junction left unmatched. From germline, CDR1 is SGHRS and CDR2 YFSETQ. The CDR3 sequence is 17 residues long. To note about this clone: What it binds is not known.

With 60 Vbeta and 13 Jbeta primers, the PCR was carried out. Method: immunoSEQ multiplex PCR; TCRdb's copy keeps in-frame clones and lacks some. The sample lists some 150,000 clones; 80% were seen once. Sequences were obtained from PBMCs. The clonotype comes from a woman aged 25-40 years in good health and CMV-seronegative. The rearrangement joins TRBV5-1 to TRBJ2-5; 9 bases align to TRBD2. The CDR3 spells CASSLASGGGAVETQYF. CDR3 nucleotide sequence: TGCGCCAGCAGCCTTGCATCGGGCGGGGGGGCCGTGGAGACCCAGTACTTC.